This T cell receptor beta chain was documented in a study of blood T cell repertoires in COVID-19. Study as a whole: Acute-phase and convalescent COVID-19 samples originated in the United States, Italy and Spain.

The protocol was immunoSEQ multiplex PCR, while the TCRdb copy is restricted to in-frame clones and leaves out a portion. In the table there are around 460,000 clones, 80% to 90% of which are singletons. The CDR3 covers 17 residues. The germline V gene encodes CDR1 LNHNV and CDR2 YYDKDF (reference sequence). With 0 bases clipped from V and 5 bases from J, the junction kept 9 bases outside the gene matches. Sequenced: peripheral blood. The TCR originated in a young man with COVID-19, enrolled during active disease. The chain has TRBV15 and TRBJ2-2, with TRBD2 identical over 7 bases. The CDR3 sequence: CATSRDWASGKTGELFF. CDR3 sequence (DNA): TGTGCCACCAGCAGAGATTGGGCTAGCGGTAAAACCGGGGAGCTGTTTTTT.